This is a list of T cell receptor beta chains from one sample in a study of cytomegalovirus exposure and HLA in healthy donors. TCRdb's copy holds only in-frame clones and misses some; the assay was immunoSEQ multiplex PCR. The sample has 160,000 or so clones; 70% to 80% are singletons. The sequenced material came from PBMCs. All receptors derive from a man aged 18 to 30 in good health and CMV-seropositive. Each CDR3 is given with its conserved first and last residue. D genes are given only for firm matches. Rows give clone size only sometimes, using once, few, many, or a class for an expanded clone.

V gene: TRBV7-7; J gene: TRBJ2-5; clone size: NA; D gene: NA; CDR3 protein: CASSSLVQETQYF; CDR3 DNA: TGTGCCAGCAGCTCACTAGTACAAGAGACCCAGTACTTC
V gene: TRBV6-5; J gene: TRBJ1-3; clone size: NA; D gene: TRBD1; CDR3 protein: CAGGRTGAGNTIYF; CDR3 DNA: TGTGCCGGAGGAAGGACAGGGGCTGGAAACACCATATATTTT
V gene: TRBV19; J gene: TRBJ1-4; clone size: NA; D gene: NA; CDR3 protein: CASSPGGSPTNEKLFF; CDR3 DNA: TGTGCCAGTAGTCCCGGCGGGAGCCCAACTAATGAAAAACTGTTTTTT
V gene: TRBV15; J gene: TRBJ2-1; clone size: NA; D gene: TRBD1; CDR3 protein: CATSRSRQGPYNEQFF; CDR3 DNA: TGTGCCACCAGCAGATCAAGACAGGGGCCCTACAATGAGCAGTTCTTC
V gene: TRBV29-1; J gene: TRBJ1-3; clone size: NA; D gene: NA; CDR3 protein: CSVAFPGTGNTIYF; CDR3 DNA: TGCAGCGTTGCGTTTCCGGGTACTGGAAACACCATATATTTT
V gene: TRBV7-6; J gene: TRBJ2-6; clone size: NA; D gene: NA; CDR3 protein: CASSPSEVGANVLTF; CDR3 DNA: TGTGCCAGCAGCCCTAGTGAAGTTGGGGCCAACGTCCTGACTTTC
V gene: TRBV19; J gene: TRBJ1-1; clone size: NA; D gene: NA; CDR3 protein: CASSIDRPLKKSDTEAFF; CDR3 DNA: TGTGCCAGTAGTATAGATCGCCCGCTTAAGAAGTCGGACACTGAAGCTTTCTTT
V gene: TRBV10-3; J gene: TRBJ1-3; clone size: NA; D gene: TRBD1; CDR3 protein: CAISETRTGVDGNTIYF; CDR3 DNA: TGTGCCATCAGTGAGACGCGGACAGGGGTTGATGGAAACACCATATATTTT
V gene: TRBV5-1; J gene: TRBJ2-3; clone size: few; D gene: TRBD2; CDR3 protein: CASSSGGALDTQYF; CDR3 DNA: TGCGCCAGCAGCTCGGGGGGGGCACTCGATACGCAGTATTTT
V gene: TRBV6-1; J gene: TRBJ2-3; clone size: NA; D gene: NA; CDR3 protein: CASSEWGGALDTQYF; CDR3 DNA: TGTGCCAGCAGTGAATGGGGGGGGGCCCTAGATACGCAGTATTTT
V gene: TRBV11-2; J gene: TRBJ1-1; clone size: few; D gene: NA; CDR3 protein: CASRESRGYPEAFF; CDR3 DNA: TGTGCCAGCAGAGAGTCCAGGGGTTATCCTGAAGCTTTCTTT
V gene: TRBV4-2; J gene: TRBJ1-1; clone size: NA; D gene: TRBD1; CDR3 protein: CASSGTGPSGTEAFF; CDR3 DNA: TGTGCCAGCAGCGGGACAGGGCCTTCGGGCACTGAAGCTTTCTTT
V gene: TRBV19; J gene: TRBJ1-1; clone size: NA; D gene: NA; CDR3 protein: CASSRGNTEAFF; CDR3 DNA: TGTGCCAGTAGTCGGGGGAACACTGAAGCTTTCTTT
V gene: TRBV9; J gene: TRBJ1-1; clone size: NA; D gene: NA; CDR3 protein: CASSVVGGNTEAFF; CDR3 DNA: TGTGCCAGCAGCGTAGTTGGCGGGAACACTGAAGCTTTCTTT
V gene: TRBV6-6; J gene: TRBJ2-1; clone size: NA; D gene: NA; CDR3 protein: CASTQGGEQFF; CDR3 DNA: TGTGCCAGCACCCAGGGGGGCGAGCAGTTCTTC
V gene: TRBV28; J gene: TRBJ1-5; clone size: NA; D gene: NA; CDR3 protein: CASSLPAEDQPQHF; CDR3 DNA: TGTGCCAGCAGTTTACCCGCGGAAGATCAGCCCCAGCATTTT
V gene: TRBV7-2; J gene: TRBJ2-3; clone size: NA; D gene: NA; CDR3 protein: CASSFLRDTQYF; CDR3 DNA: TGTGCCAGCAGCTTTCTCAGAGATACGCAGTATTTT
V gene: TRBV5-1; J gene: TRBJ1-1; clone size: NA; D gene: NA; CDR3 protein: CASSLGQAAAFF; CDR3 DNA: TGCGCCAGCAGCTTGGGACAGGCTGCGGCTTTCTTT
V gene: TRBV5-1; J gene: TRBJ2-1; clone size: NA; D gene: TRBD2; CDR3 protein: CASTPLAGGEHHEQFF; CDR3 DNA: TGCGCCAGCACGCCACTAGCGGGAGGGGAGCACCATGAGCAGTTCTTC
V gene: TRBV11-2; J gene: TRBJ1-3; clone size: NA; D gene: TRBD1; CDR3 protein: CASSLDRAGNTIYF; CDR3 DNA: TGTGCCAGCAGCTTGGACAGGGCTGGAAACACCATATATTTT
V gene: TRBV10-3; J gene: TRBJ2-3; clone size: NA; D gene: NA; CDR3 protein: CAISEENRDSTDTQYF; CDR3 DNA: TGTGCCATCAGTGAGGAAAACCGGGATTCCACAGATACGCAGTATTTT
V gene: TRBV6-6; J gene: TRBJ2-7; clone size: NA; D gene: TRBD2; CDR3 protein: CASTSGSVNEQYF; CDR3 DNA: TGTGCCAGCACTAGCGGGAGTGTCAACGAGCAGTACTTC
V gene: TRBV5-1; J gene: TRBJ1-4; clone size: NA; D gene: NA; CDR3 protein: CASSDGAGDEKLFF; CDR3 DNA: TGCGCCAGCTCAGACGGGGCAGGGGATGAAAAACTGTTTTTT
V gene: TRBV19; J gene: TRBJ1-5; clone size: few; D gene: NA; CDR3 protein: CASSWTPGVNQPQHF; CDR3 DNA: TGTGCCAGTAGCTGGACTCCTGGGGTCAATCAGCCCCAGCATTTT
V gene: TRBV7-2; J gene: TRBJ2-7; clone size: NA; D gene: NA; CDR3 protein: CASSLGLTGFEQYF; CDR3 DNA: TGTGCCAGCAGCTTAGGGCTGACCGGGTTCGAGCAGTACTTC
V gene: TRBV25-1; J gene: TRBJ1-1; clone size: few; D gene: TRBD1; CDR3 protein: CASTPGGSTEAFF; CDR3 DNA: TGTGCCAGCACTCCAGGGGGAAGCACTGAAGCTTTCTTT
V gene: TRBV30; J gene: TRBJ1-1; clone size: NA; D gene: NA; CDR3 protein: CAWSVGAPNTEAFF; CDR3 DNA: TGTGCCTGGAGTGTAGGGGCACCGAACACTGAAGCTTTCTTT
V gene: TRBV28; J gene: TRBJ2-3; clone size: NA; D gene: NA; CDR3 protein: CASSLSQGGDTQYF; CDR3 DNA: TGTGCCAGCAGTTTAAGTCAGGGAGGAGATACGCAGTATTTT
V gene: TRBV12-5; J gene: TRBJ2-7; clone size: NA; D gene: NA; CDR3 protein: CASGLSDAYEQYF; CDR3 DNA: TGTGCTAGTGGTTTGAGTGATGCGTACGAGCAGTACTTC
V gene: TRBV5-6; J gene: TRBJ2-1; clone size: NA; D gene: TRBD1; CDR3 protein: CASSLESRTGVYNEQFF; CDR3 DNA: TGTGCCAGCAGCTTGGAGTCCCGGACAGGGGTTTACAATGAGCAGTTCTTC
V gene: TRBV5-1; J gene: TRBJ2-3; clone size: NA; D gene: TRBD2; CDR3 protein: CASSKGLAGGLDTQYF; CDR3 DNA: TGCGCCAGCAGCAAGGGACTAGCGGGAGGTCTAGATACGCAGTATTTT
V gene: TRBV7-8; J gene: TRBJ2-2; clone size: NA; D gene: NA; CDR3 protein: CASRRDVGELFF; CDR3 DNA: TGTGCCAGCAGGCGGGACGTCGGGGAGCTGTTTTTT
V gene: TRBV5-1; J gene: TRBJ1-2; clone size: NA; D gene: NA; CDR3 protein: CASSLRQKSYGYTF; CDR3 DNA: TGCGCCAGCAGCTTACGACAGAAGAGCTATGGCTACACCTTC
V gene: TRBV5-1; J gene: TRBJ1-1; clone size: NA; D gene: TRBD1; CDR3 protein: CASSQGANTEAFF; CDR3 DNA: TGCGCCAGCTCTCAGGGGGCCAACACTGAAGCTTTCTTT
V gene: TRBV5-4; J gene: TRBJ1-6; clone size: NA; D gene: NA; CDR3 protein: CASSRQADSSYNSPLHF; CDR3 DNA: TGTGCCAGCAGCAGGCAGGCCGATAGCTCCTATAATTCACCCCTCCACTTT
V gene: TRBV5-4; J gene: TRBJ1-2; clone size: NA; D gene: NA; CDR3 protein: CASSLVGQLDYTF; CDR3 DNA: TGTGCCAGCAGCTTGGTCGGACAGCTCGACTACACCTTC
V gene: TRBV15; J gene: TRBJ2-1; clone size: NA; D gene: NA; CDR3 protein: CATSRDRGIHNEQFF; CDR3 DNA: TGTGCCACCAGCAGAGATCGAGGGATACACAATGAGCAGTTCTTC
V gene: TRBV6-5; J gene: TRBJ2-7; clone size: NA; D gene: NA; CDR3 protein: CASSSREGSYEQYF; CDR3 DNA: TGTGCCAGCAGTTCCAGGGAAGGCAGCTACGAGCAGTACTTC
V gene: TRBV4-2; J gene: TRBJ1-1; clone size: once; D gene: TRBD1; CDR3 protein: CASSQEDRGRTEAFF; CDR3 DNA: TGTGCCAGCAGCCAAGAGGACAGGGGGCGGACTGAAGCTTTCTTT
V gene: TRBV6-1; J gene: TRBJ2-7; clone size: once; D gene: NA; CDR3 protein: CASSEATRVFYEQYF; CDR3 DNA: TGTGCCAGCAGTGAAGCGACCAGGGTTTTCTACGAGCAGTACTTC
V gene: TRBV5-4; J gene: TRBJ1-1; clone size: NA; D gene: NA; CDR3 protein: CASSGAAANTEAFF; CDR3 DNA: TGTGCCAGCAGCGGGGCGGCGGCGAACACTGAAGCTTTCTTT
V gene: TRBV2; J gene: TRBJ1-1; clone size: NA; D gene: TRBD1; CDR3 protein: CASSTDRGRRAFF; CDR3 DNA: TGTGCCAGCAGTACAGACAGGGGGCGACGAGCTTTCTTT
V gene: TRBV7-9; J gene: TRBJ2-1; clone size: NA; D gene: NA; CDR3 protein: CASSLSGEQFF; CDR3 DNA: TGTGCCAGCAGCTTAAGCGGTGAGCAGTTCTTC
V gene: TRBV5-1; J gene: TRBJ2-1; clone size: NA; D gene: NA; CDR3 protein: CASSLSAVYNEQFF; CDR3 DNA: TGCGCCAGCAGCTTGTCCGCGGTGTACAATGAGCAGTTCTTC